What follows are 24 T cell receptor beta chains derived from one specimen sequenced in a study of T cell repertoires in ileal Crohn's disease. This sample's time point: neoterminal ileum biopsy at postoperative endoscopy, about 6 months after surgery. Assay: immunoSEQ multiplex PCR; the TCRdb copy retains only in-frame clones and omits some. The sample carries roughly 62,000 clones, about 89% recorded once. The sequencing input was ileal tissue. These receptors all come from an adult with Crohn's disease.

J is TRBJ2-4 and V is TRBV4-2; 11 bases line up with TRBD1. Per germline, CDR1 LGHNA and CDR2 YNFKEQ. J was trimmed by 6 bases and V by 2 bases; bases with no gene match: 3. The CDR3 spans 15 residues. This CDR3 reads CASSQPGTGGNIQYF. CDR3 DNA sequence: TGTGCCAGCAGCCAACCCGGGACAGGGGGAAACATTCAGTACTTC.

This clone has just one count. The chain has TRBV9 and TRBJ1-3; a possible D gene is TRBD1 (5 bases). The CDR3 is made up of 18 amino acids. V lost 0 bases to trimming and J lost 0 bases, with 16 bases between them. Germline CDR1 reads SGDLS; CDR2 reads YYNGEE. Here the CDR3 DNA reads TGTGCCAGCAGCGTAGGAGGCGGGGCGGGCACCTCTGGAAACACCATATATTTT. Translating gives CASSVGGGAGTSGNTIYF.

J is TRBJ2-7 and V is TRBV18; 7 bases agree with TRBD2. J was trimmed by 7 bases and V by 2 bases; bases with no gene match: 17. Germline V gene sequence: CDR1 KGHSH, CDR2 LQKENI. The CDR3 consists of 17 residues. In DNA, the CDR3 is TGTGCCAGCTCACCAGGCAGAACCGGGACTACCGGTTCGGAGCAGTACTTC. As protein: CASSPGRTGTTGSEQYF.

This chain joins TRBV5-1 and TRBJ2-3; TRBD2 is a possible D gene (5 bases). Germline CDR1 SGHRS, CDR2 YFSETQ. Trimming removed 8 bases at V and 3 bases at J, with 13 bases between. The CDR3 has 13 amino acids. The CDR3 loop is CASREGSTDTQYF. The DNA for the CDR3 is TGCGCCAGTAGGGAAGGGAGTACAGATACGCAGTATTTT.

The chain is built from TRBV18 and TRBJ1-5; no clear D gene. The CDR3 consists of 13 residues. Germline assignment: CDR1 KGHSH and CDR2 LQKENI. Trimming pared 4 bases from V and 4 bases from J, leaving 8 bases between. This chain's CDR3 is CASSLDGNQPQHF. The CDR3 nucleotides read TGTGCCAGCTCACTTGACGGGAATCAGCCCCAGCATTTT.

J is TRBJ2-3 and V is TRBV11-2; D is unresolved. The CDR3 consists of 12 residues. Trimming removed 7 bases from V and 6 bases from J, with 11 bases in between. Germline CDR1 is SGHAT and CDR2 is FQNNGV. The CDR3 here is CASTSSGDTQYF. As DNA, the CDR3 is TGTGCCAGCACCTCCTCCGGGGATACGCAGTATTTT.

The sample holds a few counts of this clone. The chain couples TRBV18 to TRBJ2-3, with TRBD2 matching 8 bases. This CDR3 has 15 residues. After removal of 5 bases from V and 5 bases from J, the junction contained 9 bases not matched to a gene. Germline V gene sequence: CDR1 KGHSH, CDR2 LQKENI. The CDR3 region is CASSFYGGAGDTQYF. The CDR3 DNA sequence: TGTGCCAGCTCATTTTACGGGGGGGCCGGAGATACGCAGTATTTT.

The genes are TRBV2 and TRBJ2-5; a weak D match, TRBD1 (6 bases). The CDR3 runs to 13 residues. V was cut by 9 bases and J by 3 bases, with 14 bases left in between. Germline V gene lookup returns CDR1 SNHLY and CDR2 FYNNEI. The DNA of the CDR3 is TGTGCCAGTTCGATAGGACAGAAAGAGACCCAGTACTTC. Protein: CASSIGQKETQYF.

The chain combines TRBV2 with TRBJ2-7, with a tentative D call TRBD2 (6 bases). Germline CDR1 reads SNHLY; CDR2 reads FYNNEI. The CDR3 loop spans 15 amino acids. Trimming shortened V by 5 bases and J by 1 base, and 15 bases separated the two germline ends. In DNA form, the CDR3 reads TGTGCCAGCAGTCCCGAAGCGGGCACATCCTACGAGCAGTACTTC. It specifies CASSPEAGTSYEQYF.

V usage is TRBV10-3 and J usage is TRBJ1-4, with TRBD1 matching over 8 bases. The germline gives CDR1 ENHRY, CDR2 SYGVKD. CDR3 size: 14 residues. With V trimmed by 4 bases and J by 5 bases, 3 bases remained unmatched. DNA for the CDR3: TGTGCCATCAGTGGACAGGGGACCAATGAAAAACTGTTTTTT. Translating gives CAISGQGTNEKLFF.

The chain employs TRBV5-1 and TRBJ1-4; no definite D call. CDR1 and CDR2 from the germline V gene are SGHRS and YFSETQ. Trimming took off 0 bases at V and 3 bases at J, with 3 bases between the two ends. The CDR3 length is 13 residues. CDR3 coding DNA: TGCGCCAGCAGCTTGGCTTCTAATGAAAAACTGTTTTTT. Translated: CASSLASNEKLFF.

This clone was recorded only once. The chain carries TRBV28 and TRBJ2-5; a possible D gene is TRBD2 (6 bases). V was trimmed by 6 bases and J by 5 bases, leaving 16 bases between them. The germline V gene encodes CDR1 MDHEN and CDR2 SYDVKM. This CDR3 contains 14 residues. CDR3 DNA: TGTGCCAGCAGCACGGGGCCGGGAGCGGAGACCCAGTACTTC. It yields the protein CASSTGPGAETQYF.

This rearrangement joins TRBV4-3 to TRBJ2-6, with a weak D call TRBD2 (7 bases). The CDR3 loop spans 19 amino acids. Trimming pared 3 bases from V and 3 bases from J, leaving 21 bases between. The germline V gene encodes CDR1 LGHNA and CDR2 YSLEER. The CDR3 nucleotides are TGCGCCAGCAGCCATGGGGGAGGGGGACACCCCTTTGGGGCCAACGTCCTGACTTTC. Amino acid sequence: CASSHGGGGHPFGANVLTF.

The V gene is TRBV6-1, the J gene TRBJ2-6; D unclear. Deletions cut 5 bases from V and 0 bases from J, with 5 bases between. CDR3 length: 14 amino acids. Germline lookup yields CDR1 MNHNS and CDR2 SASEGT. For the CDR3, the DNA is TGTGCCAGCAGTCCCATCTCTGGGGCCAACGTCCTGACTTTC. It codes for CASSPISGANVLTF.

This clone appeared a single time. The chain is built from TRBV25-1 and TRBJ1-2; no clear D gene. Trimming took 3 bases from V and 2 from J, leaving 7 bases between them. Germline assignment: CDR1 MGHDK and CDR2 SYGVNS. This CDR3 has 13 amino acids. The CDR3 loop is CASSEGRNYGYTF. The DNA of the CDR3 is TGTGCCAGCAGTGAGGGGAGAAACTATGGCTACACCTTC.

The rearrangement links TRBV5-1 to TRBJ1-1; D is ambiguous. Germline CDR1 is SGHRS and CDR2 is YFSETQ. The CDR3 sequence is 14 residues long. Trimming pared 5 bases from V and 4 bases from J, leaving 15 bases between. CDR3 DNA sequence: TGCGCCAGCAGGCCAGGCCAGACGATCACTGAAGCTTTCTTT. This gives the protein CASRPGQTITEAFF.

This clone occurred a few times. V gene TRBV30 combines with J gene TRBJ1-1, with D uncertain. Germline CDR1 is GTSNPN and CDR2 is SVGIG (reference sequence). The CDR3 extends over 15 amino acids. Trimming left V 3 bases short and J 4 bases short, with 18 bases between. Written as DNA, the CDR3 is TGTGCCTGGAGGCACTCCGGCGTGACGGGCACTGAAGCTTTCTTT. Translating it yields CAWRHSGVTGTEAFF.

In DNA, the CDR3 is TGTGCCAGCAGTTCCTTGACAGGGGGAAAGGACACCATATATTTT. It is translated as CASSSLTGGKDTIYF. V is TRBV27 and J is TRBJ1-3; 9 bases fit TRBD1. In germline, CDR1 is MNHEY, CDR2 SMNVEV (reference sequence). The CDR3 extends over 15 amino acids. V dropped 4 bases and J dropped 8; count of bases not matched to a gene: 9.

V is TRBV19 and J is TRBJ2-1, with 9 bases fitting TRBD1. Trimming cost V 6 bases and J 0 bases; bases outside gene matches: 12. Germline CDR1 LNHDA, CDR2 SQIVND (reference sequence). The CDR3 totals 18 residues. The CDR3 loop is CASSFTGTGTSSYNEQFF. The CDR3 DNA is TGTGCCAGTAGCTTTACCGGGACAGGGACGAGCTCCTACAATGAGCAGTTCTTC.

Relative to its sample, this clone is medium-sized (0.01 to 0.1%). The J gene is TRBJ1-6, the V gene TRBV7-8; TRBD1 aligns across 7 bases. This CDR3 is built from 15 residues. Germline values: CDR1 SGHVS, CDR2 FQNEAQ. V shed 8 bases and J 12 bases; nucleotides not matched to a gene: 16. CDR3 sequence reads: CASVSMSGDSVPLHF. The DNA for the CDR3 is TGTGCCAGCGTTTCGATGTCAGGGGACAGCGTACCCCTCCACTTT.

The rearrangement joins TRBV27 to TRBJ1-1; 9 bases map to TRBD1. The germline CDR1 and CDR2 sequences are MNHEY and SMNVEV (reference sequence). The CDR3 runs 16 residues. With 4 bases clipped from V and 2 bases from J, the junction kept 8 bases outside the gene matches. The CDR3 is CASSSLGQGPNTEAFF. Written as DNA, the CDR3 is TGTGCCAGCAGTTCGTTGGGACAGGGACCTAACACTGAAGCTTTCTTT.

The J gene is TRBJ2-3, the V gene TRBV5-1; TRBD1 aligns across 7 bases. J was trimmed by 5 bases and V by 4 bases; bases with no gene match: 4. Germline CDR1 and CDR2: SGHRS and YFSETQ. The CDR3 length is 13 residues. DNA of the CDR3: TGCGCCAGCAGCCTGCGACAGGGAGATACGCAGTATTTT. Protein: CASSLRQGDTQYF. Full variable domain (outside the CDR3, taken from reference TRBV5-1 and TRBJ2-3): KAGVTQTPRYLIKTRGQQVTLSCSPISGHRSVSWYQQTPGQGLQFLFEYFSETQRNKGNFPGRFSGRQFSNSRSEMNVSTLELGDSALYLCASSLRQGDTQYFGPGTRLTVL.

The J gene is TRBJ2-1, the V gene TRBV6-6; D not certain. V lost 2 bases, J lost 8 bases, and 7 bases lay in between. Germline values: CDR1 MNHNY, CDR2 SVGAGI (reference sequence). The CDR3 has 12 amino acids. The chain's CDR3 is CASSYIADEQFF. CDR3 coding DNA: TGTGCCAGCAGTTACATTGCGGATGAGCAGTTCTTC.

The chain joins TRBV19 to TRBJ1-5; D is ambiguous. Trimming removed 7 bases from V and 0 bases from J, with 10 bases in between. Germline CDR1 is LNHDA and CDR2 is SQIVND (reference sequence). The CDR3 has 14 amino acids. In nucleotides, the CDR3 is TGTGCCAGTAACCCAGCGCATAGCAATCAGCCCCAGCATTTT. Translating gives CASNPAHSNQPQHF. The variable domain in full, completed from reference TRBV19 and TRBJ1-5, reads DGGITQSPKYLFRKEGQNVTLSCEQNLNHDAMYWYRQDPGQGLRLIYYSQIVNDFQKGDIAEGYSVSREKKESFPLTVTSAQKNPTAFYLCASNPAHSNQPQHFGDGTRLSIL.